This T cell receptor (beta chain) was found in a study of glioma-infiltrating T cells after dendritic cell vaccination (dated by TCRdb to the mid-2010s). Study-wide context: A cohort of approximately 15 glioblastoma patients from Phase I and II dendritic cell vaccination trials was included, of whom 9 were newly diagnosed and 6 had recurrent disease. Patients received three intradermal dendritic cell vaccine injections at biweekly intervals in the arm below the axilla. The vaccine was prepared from monocyte-derived dendritic cells that were cultured for about 7 days with IL-4 and GM-CSF and then pulsed overnight with autologous tumor lysate. Survival after dendritic cell vaccination was correlated with TCR sequencing metrics, such as TIL content and the overlap between tumor and blood repertoires. Between 2003 and 2012, the patients were given dendritic cell vaccination pulsed with autologous tumor lysate. Tumor-infiltrating lymphocyte content was quantified and tumor and blood repertoires were compared in dendritic cell-vaccinated glioblastoma patients by deep sequencing of TCR beta CDR3 regions.

General conclusions and limits of the study: The three-group TCR overlap response model was characterized as speculative, and prospective validation of the model was stated to be required. The cohort was small and heterogeneous, only a few patients had full blood and tumor sets, and even fewer had initial-recurrent tumor pairs. After dendritic cell vaccination, a higher estimated pretreatment TIL content predicted longer time to progression and overall survival. TCR clonality showed no direct relationship with survival, which suggests that a diverse polyclonal response may be important.

V gives up 5 bases and J gives up 6 bases, and the segment between their germline ends measures 21 bases. From the cysteine up to the phenylalanine, the CDR3 has a length of 15 residues. The read is trimmed to its CDR3 DNA, 45 bases read in frame from base 1. The CDR1 and CDR2 encoded by the germline V gene are SGHDT and YYEEEE. On this clone: Its cognate antigen has yet to be identified. Base qualities are not provided; no much larger clone lies one nucleotide away.

The immunoSEQ assay amplified TCRB CDR3 regions from approximately 2 micrograms of genomic DNA, or from all available DNA when less than that amount was available. For multiplex PCR, 60 forward primers for TCR V beta segments and 13 reverse primers for J beta segments were used. Synthetic control templates were spiked into each sample at limiting dilution to estimate reads per starting template. Reads of 87 bp were generated by sequencing on the Illumina HiSeq System. In the paper's pipeline: To remove PCR and sequencing errors, closely related sequences were merged with a nearest neighbor algorithm. TCR overlap was measured as the percentage of unique tumor TCR beta sequences that were also present in the peripheral blood of the same patient. This is the immuneACCESS table as TCRdb keeps it, with only in-frame sequences that have V and J called. A part of the clones is gone; compared with another copy, unresolved V genes explain less than half, and the rest is unexplained. D and trimming were read from the DNA, whereas the V and J calls and clone size are those reported in that table. The sample yields tens of thousands of clones; more than 75% were counted once. The ten largest clones represent more than 8.5% of the sample.

The sample's time point label, in plain terms: after dendritic cell vaccination, including at tumor progression/relapse. Selection of patients required sufficient residual fresh-frozen tumor tissue and over two years of available survival data. Molecular status otherwise varied across the glioblastoma patients, but none of them carried an isocitrate dehydrogenase mutation. PBMC were collected before vaccination, two weeks after the third vaccination, and at tumor progression if progression occurred. Genomic DNA was extracted with the Qiagen DNeasy Blood extraction Kit. The chain links TRBV5-6 with TRBJ2-7; the D segment could be TRBD2, given 5 matching bases. Sequencing was performed on blood, taken after dendritic cell vaccination. The clonotype comes from a human donor with glioblastoma. The encoded CDR3 is CASSYSAGRRFEQYF. DNA sequence: TGTGCCAGCAGTTACTCAGCTGGGAGAAGATTCGAGCAGTACTTC.